A single sample is the source of the 28 T cell receptor beta chains below, sequenced in a study of blood T cell repertoires in COVID-19. Assay: immunoSEQ multiplex PCR; the TCRdb copy retains only in-frame clones and omits some. The sample shows about 320,000 clones, 90% of them seen only once. What was sequenced was PBMCs or T cells enriched from blood (not recorded which). The receptors here all came from a woman in her 30s who had been exposed to COVID-19.

The chain joins TRBV9 to TRBJ1-1; 9 bases map to TRBD1. The V gene end was trimmed by 0 bases and the J gene end by 3 bases; junction bases not matched to a gene: 0. Germline V CDR1 and CDR2: SGDLS, YYNGEE. The CDR3 loop spans 14 amino acids. The CDR3 protein is CASSVDRGHTEAFF. CDR3 bases: TGTGCCAGCAGCGTAGACAGGGGGCACACTGAAGCTTTCTTT.

V gene TRBV25-1 combines with J gene TRBJ1-2; 7 positions agree with TRBD1. The CDR3 runs 16 residues. The J segment lost 2 bases and the V segment lost 3 bases, leaving 9 bases of the junction unmatched. Germline CDR1 is MGHDK and CDR2 is SYGVNS. This chain's CDR3 is CASSDPGGGSNYGYTF. CDR3 DNA sequence: TGTGCCAGCAGTGACCCAGGAGGGGGCTCCAACTATGGCTACACCTTC.

The chain employs TRBV19 and TRBJ2-5; 10 bases fit TRBD1. After removal of 3 bases from V and 4 bases from J, the junction contained 11 bases not matched to a gene. Germline-derived CDR1 and CDR2 are LNHDA and SQIVND (reference sequence). CDR3 length: 17 residues. As DNA, the CDR3 is TGTGCCAGTAGTATCGAAACGGGACAGGGGATTCGAGAGACCCAGTACTTC. Translation gives CASSIETGQGIRETQYF.

The CDR3 DNA follows: TGTGCCAGTAGTATAGTCCGCCACTCCCTCGAGCAGTACTTC. Its translation: CASSIVRHSLEQYF. V gene TRBV19 combines with J gene TRBJ2-7; D uncertain. Trimming removed 1 base at V and 6 bases at J, with 13 bases between. This CDR3 spans 14 amino acids. CDR1 and CDR2 (germline): LNHDA, SQIVND (reference sequence).

The gene calls are TRBV4-3 and TRBJ2-7, with D tentatively TRBD2 (5 bases). CDR3 length: 16 amino acids. Trimming shortened V by 0 bases and J by 0 bases, and 12 bases separated the two germline ends. Per germline, CDR1 LGHNA and CDR2 YSLEER. Written as DNA, the CDR3 is TGCGCCAGCAGCCAAGAGGCCAGCGGCCCCTCCTACGAGCAGTACTTC. Translating it yields CASSQEASGPSYEQYF.

This clone was seen a handful of times. This sample also contains other DNA sequences that code for the same CDR3. This CDR3 reads CASSRGVNTEAFF. CDR3 in DNA: TGTGCCAGTAGTAGGGGAGTGAACACTGAAGCTTTCTTT. This sequence joins TRBV19 and TRBJ1-1, with D uncertain. Deletions cut 4 bases from V and 0 bases from J, with 6 bases between. CDR1 is LNHDA and CDR2 is SQIVND in the germline V gene (reference sequence). CDR3 length equals 13 residues.

The chain recombines TRBV19 with TRBJ2-3, with D hard to call. This CDR3 comprises 14 residues. The V end lost 1 base, the J end lost 1 base, and 6 bases lay between the germline ends. The germline gives CDR1 LNHDA, CDR2 SQIVND (reference sequence). CDR3 sequence (DNA): TGTGCCAGTAGTATAGGCCAGGGCACAGATACGCAGTATTTT. This sequence encodes CASSIGQGTDTQYF. Full variable domain (outside the CDR3, taken from reference TRBV19 and TRBJ2-3): DGGITQSPKYLFRKEGQNVTLSCEQNLNHDAMYWYRQDPGQGLRLIYYSQIVNDFQKGDIAEGYSVSREKKESFPLTVTSAQKNPTAFYLCASSIGQGTDTQYFGPGTRLTVL.

This chain links TRBV3-1 (or the pseudogene TRBV3-2) with TRBJ2-2, with a tentative D call TRBD2 (5 bases). The CDR3 has 16 residues. V lost 0 bases and J lost 6, with 14 bases in between. CDR1 is LGHDT, CDR2 YNNKEL, per germline (reference sequence). The CDR3 nucleotides read TGTGCCAGCAGCCAAGATCCCCACCTAGCCCCCGGGGAGCTGTTTTTT. As protein: CASSQDPHLAPGELFF.

The chain has TRBV4-1 and TRBJ1-5; D uncertain. V was shortened by 5 bases and J by 1 base, with 18 bases between the two germline ends. CDR1 and CDR2 from the germline V gene are MGHRA and YSYEKL. The CDR3 is made up of 17 amino acids. CDR3 nucleotides: TGCGCCAGCAGCGAGAGCCCATCGGTGATGAGCAATCAGCCCCAGCATTTT. Protein product: CASSESPSVMSNQPQHF.

Only one count was recorded for this clone. In DNA form, the CDR3 reads TGTGCCAGCTCACCAAGGGGGCCCGACAGGGTTAACTATGGCTACACCTTC. Translated: CASSPRGPDRVNYGYTF. The gene calls are TRBV18 and TRBJ1-2, with TRBD1 identical over 7 bases. The CDR3 totals 17 residues. Losses at the gene ends were 2 bases for V and 1 base for J; bases not matched to a gene: 10. CDR1 KGHSH and CDR2 LQKENI come from the germline V gene.

This clone was seen a single time. The gene calls are TRBV5-1 and TRBJ2-3; weak D call: TRBD2 (5 bases). The CDR3 covers 15 residues. Deletions cut 1 base from V and 1 base from J, with 10 bases between. Germline CDR1 is SGHRS and CDR2 is YFSETQ. Written as DNA, the CDR3 is TGCGCCAGCAGCTTGTTAGGAGGCGGCACAGATACGCAGTATTTT. It is translated as CASSLLGGGTDTQYF.

The V and J genes are TRBV6-5 and TRBJ2-7; maybe TRBD2 (6 bases). The V and J ends lost 4 bases and 0 bases respectively, with 10 bases between them. The germline gives CDR1 MNHEY, CDR2 SVGAGI. The CDR3 is 14 residues long. DNA of the CDR3: TGTGCCAGCAGTTCGGGGGATTCCTCCTACGAGCAGTACTTC. Residues: CASSSGDSSYEQYF.

This rearrangement joins TRBV5-1 to TRBJ1-2; 10 positions match TRBD1. Germline trimming cut 7 bases from V and 4 bases from J; bases unmatched to any gene: 7. The CDR3 is 14 amino acids. CDR1 and CDR2 (germline): SGHRS, YFSETQ. In DNA form, the CDR3 reads TGCGCCAGCGGGCGGGACAGGGGTGGCTATGGCTACACCTTC. This encodes CASGRDRGGYGYTF.

V usage is TRBV7-9 and J usage is TRBJ1-6, with D perhaps matching TRBD1 (6 bases). CDR3 length: 14 amino acids. Germline V CDR1 and CDR2: SEHNR, FQNEAQ (reference sequence). The V end lost 4 bases, the J end lost 8 bases, and 12 bases lay between the germline ends. For the CDR3, the DNA is TGTGCCAGCAGCTCCCGGGACAAGCATTCACCCCTCCACTTT. This codes for CASSSRDKHSPLHF.

V gene TRBV5-4 combines with J gene TRBJ1-2; weak D call: TRBD1 (6 bases). The ends were cut back, 4 bases at V and 4 bases at J, with 23 bases in the middle. The CDR3 contains 17 residues. Germline loops: CDR1 SGHNT, CDR2 YYREEE (reference sequence). CDR3: CASSGGGVGEGAYGYTF. The DNA for the CDR3 is TGTGCCAGCAGCGGCGGGGGCGTAGGGGAAGGGGCCTATGGCTACACCTTC.

This clone was seen a single time. The gene calls are TRBV5-1 and TRBJ2-1, with 9 bases identical to TRBD1. Germline V gene lookup returns CDR1 SGHRS and CDR2 YFSETQ. Trimming took 3 bases from V and 4 from J; bases not matched to a gene: 8. This CDR3 spans 16 amino acids. The CDR3 DNA sequence: TGCGCCAGCAGCTACGCTCCGGGACAGGGTTACAATGAGCAGTTCTTC. Protein product: CASSYAPGQGYNEQFF.

The chain uses TRBV12-3 or TRBV12-4 and TRBJ1-1; no clear D. V was clipped by 6 bases and J by 3 bases, with 11 bases between them. CDR3 length: 13 residues. The CDR3 is CASSPSRDTEAFF. In DNA, the CDR3 is TGTGCCAGCAGCCCTAGCCGGGACACTGAAGCTTTCTTT.

V usage is TRBV19 and J usage is TRBJ2-7; the match to TRBD1 covers 10 bases. CDR1 LNHDA and CDR2 SQIVND come from the germline V gene (reference sequence). This CDR3 has 16 amino acids. With V trimmed by 3 bases and J by 5 bases, 10 bases remained unmatched. The CDR3 DNA follows: TGTGCCAGTAGTATCTCGGCGGGGGGACAGGGGAACGAGCAGTACTTC. Translated, it gives CASSISAGGQGNEQYF.

The rearrangement joins TRBV6-5 to TRBJ2-7, with TRBD1 matching 9 bases. CDR1 and CDR2 (germline): MNHEY, SVGAGI. J was trimmed by 3 bases and V by 6 bases; bases with no gene match: 6. This CDR3 contains 14 residues. CDR3 nucleotides: TGTGCCAGCAGACCTGGACAGGGGCTCTACGAGCAGTACTTC. Translated, it gives CASRPGQGLYEQYF.

The chain joins TRBV29-1 to TRBJ1-4; D possibly corresponds to TRBD1 (5 bases). Germline loops: CDR1 SQVTM, CDR2 ANQGSEA. The CDR3 is 12 residues long. V lost 4 bases and J lost 8, with 11 bases in between. The CDR3 coding sequence is TGCAGCGTTGCCGGGGGTGAAGAAAAACTGTTTTTT. Its protein is CSVAGGEEKLFF.

The genes are TRBV5-1 and TRBJ2-3; 7 bases align to TRBD2. The germline V gene has CDR1 SGHRS and CDR2 YFSETQ. After removal of 4 bases from V and 2 bases from J, the junction contained 13 bases not matched to a gene. The CDR3 extends over 17 amino acids. The CDR3 sequence: CASSTFRGLSNTDTQYF. In DNA form, the CDR3 reads TGCGCCAGCAGCACCTTTAGGGGACTATCGAACACAGATACGCAGTATTTT.

This chain uses TRBV19 with TRBJ2-1; weak D call: TRBD2 (5 bases). The V gene's germline CDR1 is LNHDA and CDR2 SQIVND (reference sequence). The CDR3 covers 15 residues. V was trimmed by 3 bases and J by 4 bases, leaving 13 bases between them. As DNA, the CDR3 is TGTGCCAGTAGTATGACTACTAAGACGTACAATGAGCAGTTCTTC. It encodes CASSMTTKTYNEQFF.

The rearrangement joins TRBV24-1 to TRBJ1-1, with D tentatively TRBD1 (5 bases). In germline, CDR1 is KGHDR, CDR2 SFDVKD. This CDR3 is 13 amino acids long. Deletions cut 4 bases from V and 6 bases from J, with 11 bases between. The DNA of the CDR3 is TGTGCCACCAGTGACCCCAGGGAACCTGAAGCTTTCTTT. Translation gives CATSDPREPEAFF.

The V gene is TRBV7-3, the J gene TRBJ2-3; D uncertain. Germline V CDR1 and CDR2: SGHTA, FQGTGA. V lost 2 bases to trimming and J lost 5 bases, with 8 bases between them. The length of the CDR3 is 13 residues. This chain's CDR3 is CASSLAPGDTQYF. CDR3 bases: TGTGCCAGCAGCTTAGCACCCGGAGATACGCAGTATTTT.

The CDR3 DNA sequence: TGTGCCAGCAGCGGTAGACAGGGGGTCCGGTTGATTAATTCACCCCTCCACTTT. Encoded protein: CASSGRQGVRLINSPLHF. This chain connects TRBV2 to TRBJ1-6; 9 nucleotides agree with TRBD1. This CDR3 contains 18 residues. J lost 6 bases, V lost 6 bases, and 15 bases had no gene match. Per germline, CDR1 SNHLY and CDR2 FYNNEI.

V usage is TRBV27 and J usage is TRBJ1-5; 7 bases match TRBD1. Losses at the gene ends were 4 bases for V and 3 bases for J; bases not matched to a gene: 12. CDR3 size: 17 residues. Germline-derived CDR1 and CDR2 are MNHEY and SMNVEV (reference sequence). The CDR3 protein is CASSSTGWDSVNQPQHF. CDR3 sequence (DNA): TGTGCCAGCAGTTCCACAGGGTGGGACAGTGTCAATCAGCCCCAGCATTTT.

This chain connects TRBV19 to TRBJ2-1; 14 bases fit TRBD2. Germline CDR1 and CDR2: LNHDA and SQIVND (reference sequence). The CDR3 has 19 residues. The ends lost 6 bases at V and 7 bases at J; junction bases unmatched: 17. For the CDR3, the DNA is TGTGCCAGTAGCCTCGATATCGGGACTAGCGGGGGCCGAAGGAATGAGCAGTTCTTC. Translated, it gives CASSLDIGTSGGRRNEQFF.

About this clone: Other DNA sequences of this sample code for an identical CDR3. The CDR3 loop is CASSLAAGGYTF. CDR3 sequence (DNA): TGTGCCAGCAGCTTAGCCGCGGGCGGCTACACCTTC. J is TRBJ1-2 and V is TRBV7-2, with no clear D. Germline lookup yields CDR1 SGHTA and CDR2 FQGNSA. Trimming removed 0 bases from V and 8 bases from J, with 7 bases in between. This CDR3 is 12 amino acids long.